What follows are 4 T cell receptor beta chains derived from one specimen sequenced in a study of T cell clonality in common variable immunodeficiency. Study results and limitations: Reportedly, TCR beta sequences from common variable immunodeficiency showed fewer deletions and N-nucleotide insertions.

These TCRs' antigens remain unknown. TCRdb's table, derived via immunoSEQ multiplex PCR, lists solely in-frame clones and lacks some. The record shows roughly 39,000 clones for this sample, with no singletons present. Source material: peripheral blood mononuclear cells. The source of these receptors is a human donor with common variable immunodeficiency.

On this clone itself: Sequencing ends 3 residues short of the CDR3 end; the germline J gene provides the rest. V is TRBV6-1 and J is TRBJ1-3, with D unresolved. Trimming shortened V by 0 bases and J by 1 base, and 10 bases separated the two germline ends. The CDR3 contains 16 residues. Germline loops: CDR1 MNHNS, CDR2 SASEGT. CDR3 sequence reads: CASSEAVRGSGNTIYF. CDR3 DNA (partial): TGTGCCAGCAGTGAAGCGGTCCGGGGATCTGGAAACACC.

Ten or more counts support this clone. The read ends 3 residues before the CDR3 terminus; that terminus is restored from the germline J gene. This rearrangement joins TRBV18 to TRBJ1-1; TRBD1 is a possible D gene (6 bases). Germline V gene sequence: CDR1 KGHSH, CDR2 LQKENI. The CDR3 consists of 16 residues. The ends were cut back, 6 bases at V and 4 bases at J, with 21 bases in the middle. The covered CDR3 bases are TGTGCCAGCTCCCCCTCCCCGGGGGGGGCCGCCACTGAA. Protein: CASSPSPGGAATE. The complete CDR3 sequence is CASSPSPGGAATEAFF.

This clone was counted only a few times. The DNA ends 3 residues before the CDR3 does, and the rest of the CDR3 is filled in from the germline J gene. The chain is built from TRBV5-6 and TRBJ1-6, with 10 bases lining up with TRBD1. V gave up 4 bases and J gave up 8 bases; unmatched junction bases: 6. The germline gives CDR1 SGHDT, CDR2 YYEEEE. The CDR3 covers 15 residues. This CDR3 is CASSGDRGRDSPLHF. Partial CDR3 DNA: TGTGCCAGCAGCGGGGACAGGGGCCGGGATTCACCC.

This clone was recorded at least ten times. Partial CDR3 DNA: TGTGCCAGCAGCTCTACCGGGACAAACGAAGAGACC. Its translation: CASSSTGTNEET. The entire CDR3 protein is CASSSTGTNEETQYF. The V gene is TRBV2, the J gene TRBJ2-5; D might be TRBD1 (6 bases). The read ends 3 residues early relative to the CDR3; the germline J gene fills the gap. Trimming stripped 6 bases from V and 3 bases from J, with 17 bases between. Germline V gives CDR1 SNHLY, CDR2 FYNNEI. The CDR3 contains 15 residues.